The sequence of this T cell receptor (beta chain) was determined in a study of T cells in Graves' hyperthyroidism and ophthalmopathy. Whole-study context: Upon initial diagnosis and before any treatment, peripheral blood was collected.

The CDR3 extends over 15 amino acids. Germline-derived CDR1 and CDR2 are SGHAT and FQDESV (reference sequence). V lost 2 bases, J lost 3 bases, and 6 bases stayed unmatched. In its sample, this clonotype was seen many times. Its antigen remains unidentified. Study-wide results and limits: Most expanded thyroid clonotypes above 0.001 recurred in blood.

RNA transcripts provided the source from which TCR beta CDR3 regions were amplified. The TCR CDR3 was amplified in a first-round RT-PCR using the HTBI primer set. From the multiplex PCR reads, TCRdb called clonotypes with MiXCR, one entry per CDR3 protein. Here the sample spans 500,000 to 650,000 distinct CDR3 sequences, 15% to 20% being singletons. The sample comprised blood. The receptor's source is a middle-aged man with Graves' ophthalmopathy. J is TRBJ2-5 and V is TRBV11-1, with 7 bases fitting TRBD1. CDR3 DNA: TGTGCCAGCAGCTTAAGACAGGGTGGTGAAGAGACCCAGTACTTC. Its translation: CASSLRQGGEETQYF.